The T cell receptor (beta chain) under discussion was sequenced for a study of OX40 agonist ivuxolimab in advanced cancers. Study details: Of the patients, three showed partial responses, one with hepatocellular carcinoma and two with cutaneous melanoma.

The study's findings and limits: Some of the nonresponding patients also showed low levels of normalized T-cell clonal expansion.

Data came from immunoSEQ multiplex PCR; TCRdb stores just in-frame clones and leaves some out. The sample holds tens of thousands of clones, around 80% seen once. V shed 5 bases and J shed 5 bases, with 9 bases lying between them. This CDR3 region has 12 residues. CDR1 and CDR2 from the germline V gene are SNHLY and FYNNEI. On this clone itself: Its antigen is unidentified.

The chain combines TRBV2 with TRBJ1-2; D unclear. The source of this sequence is an adult with an advanced solid tumor such as melanoma, head and neck, liver or kidney cancer. This material consisted of CD4+ or CD8+ T cells sorted from blood, taken in a trial of the OX40 agonist ivuxolimab. In DNA form, the CDR3 reads TGTGCCAGCAGTCAGAGAGAATATGGCTACACCTTC. This translates into CASSQREYGYTF.